These 29 T cell receptor beta chains share one sample of origin, sequenced in a study of response to subunit inactivated influenza vaccine. TCRdb independently ran MiXCR on the RT-PCR reads; one entry per CDR3 protein. The data show about 310,000 distinct CDR3 sequences, with 21% seen just once and roughly a tenth held by the top ten. The specimen comprised PBMCs from blood, sampled approximately 20 months after vaccination. These receptors were obtained from a man between 50 and 75 years old who received an inactivated influenza vaccine.

This sequence joins TRBV3-1 and TRBJ1-1; 7 bases agree with TRBD1. V dropped 1 base and J dropped 4; count of bases not matched to a gene: 6. This CDR3 comprises 15 residues. CDR1 LGHDT and CDR2 YNNKEL come from the germline V gene (reference sequence). The CDR3 region has the DNA TGTGCCAGCAGCCAAGTTGGACAGGCCCCCACTGAAGCTTTCTTT. It translates to CASSQVGQAPTEAFF. Filled out from reference TRBV3-1 and TRBJ1-1, the complete variable domain reads DTAVSQTPKYLVTQMGNDKSIKCEQNLGHDTMYWYKQDSKKFLKIMFSYNNKELIINETVPNRFSPKSPDKAHLNLHINSLELGDSAVYFCASSQVGQAPTEAFFGQGTRLTVV.

This clonotype has ten or more counts. The rearrangement uses TRBV5-1 and TRBJ1-2; D unresolved. V lost 0 bases and J 3 bases, leaving 12 bases between the germline ends. Germline CDR1 and CDR2: SGHRS and YFSETQ. The CDR3 length is 15 residues. CDR3 amino acids: CASSLVSGLDYGYTF. CDR3 nucleotides: TGCGCCAGCAGCTTGGTCTCGGGGTTGGACTATGGCTACACCTTC.

The chain is built from TRBV6-2 or TRBV6-3 and TRBJ2-1; a weak D match, TRBD1 (5 bases). Germline CDR1 and CDR2: MNHEY and SVGEGT. Trimming took off 2 bases at V and 6 bases at J, with 14 bases between the two ends. The CDR3 is made up of 15 amino acids. The CDR3 reads CASSYTDTGSNEQFF. For the CDR3, the DNA is TGTGCCAGCAGTTACACCGATACAGGTTCCAATGAGCAGTTCTTC.

The chain is built from TRBV19 and TRBJ2-7; D is tentatively TRBD1 or TRBD2 (6 bases each). This CDR3 contains 15 residues. CDR1 and CDR2 (germline): LNHDA, SQIVND (reference sequence). V was trimmed by 4 bases and J by 3 bases, leaving 16 bases between them. The CDR3 region has the DNA TGTGCCAGTAGTAACGGCGGGGCAGGGGTCTACGAGCAGTACTTC. Translation gives CASSNGGAGVYEQYF.

With regard to this clonotype: The junction departs from the called germline gene at one end, perhaps through a read error. The chain joins TRBV3-1 to TRBJ2-5; D gene unclear. This CDR3 is 12 amino acids long. The germline CDR1 and CDR2 sequences are LGHDT and YNNKEL (reference sequence). DNA for the CDR3: TGTGCCGGCAGCTCGCCTCGGGAGACCCAGTACTTC. Translation gives CAGSSPRETQYF.

The V gene is TRBV29-1, the J gene TRBJ1-2; D perhaps matches TRBD1 (6 bases). Germline assignment: CDR1 SQVTM and CDR2 ANQGSEA. The CDR3 is 13 amino acids. Trimming shortened V by 4 bases and J by 0 bases, and 9 bases separated the two germline ends. The CDR3, as DNA: TGCAGCGTTGTTAGGACAGCTAACTATGGCTACACCTTC. Protein product: CSVVRTANYGYTF.

Only a few counts were recorded for this clonotype. This chain uses TRBV2 with TRBJ1-3, with 9 nucleotides matching TRBD1. The junction had 1 base not matched to a gene; V was cut back by 4 bases and J by 0 bases. The CDR3 loop spans 15 amino acids. Germline-derived CDR1 and CDR2 are SNHLY and FYNNEI. CDR3 protein: CASSGTGDSGNTIYF. The CDR3 DNA reads as TGTGCCAGCAGTGGGACAGGGGACTCTGGAAACACCATATATTTT.

V is TRBV29-1 and J is TRBJ2-1; D is perhaps TRBD1 (5 bases). Germline V lookup: CDR1 SQVTM, CDR2 ANQGSEA. V was cut by 3 bases and J by 5 bases, with 11 bases left in between. The CDR3 totals 13 residues. CDR3 loop: CSVDEQGHNEQFF. As DNA, the CDR3 is TGCAGCGTTGACGAGCAGGGCCACAATGAGCAGTTCTTC.

This clonotype was seen only a few times. The chain has TRBV7-3 and TRBJ1-5, with D tentatively TRBD1 (5 bases). V was clipped by 10 bases and J by 0 bases, with 7 bases between them. The CDR3 runs 12 residues. Germline V CDR1 and CDR2: SGHTA, FQGTGA. The chain's CDR3 is CAKTGSNQPQHF. The CDR3 DNA follows: TGTGCCAAAACAGGTAGCAATCAGCCCCAGCATTTT.

This clonotype has just a few counts. V and J are TRBV30 and TRBJ1-2, with D hard to call. This CDR3 is built from 15 residues. Germline lookup yields CDR1 GTSNPN and CDR2 SVGIG (reference sequence). The V end lost 3 bases, the J end lost 7 bases, and 21 bases lay between the germline ends. The CDR3 DNA is TGTGCCTGGAGCGCCCACAGCCCGCGTATATTTGGCTACACCTTC. Translating gives CAWSAHSPRIFGYTF.

The J gene is TRBJ2-3, the V gene TRBV12-3 or TRBV12-4; TRBD2 is a possible D gene (5 bases). There are 16 residues in the CDR3. Trimming cost V 6 bases and J 4 bases, with 20 bases left between them. The CDR3 nucleotides read TGTGCCAGCAGCCTTATGGTAGCGACCAGCCCAGATACGCAGTATTTT. It codes for CASSLMVATSPDTQYF.

This clonotype appeared a few times. The rearrangement links TRBV29-1 to TRBJ2-1, with D perhaps matching TRBD2 (6 bases). V was pared by 7 bases and J by 4 bases, with 17 bases between. CDR3 length: 14 amino acids. Germline V gene lookup returns CDR1 SQVTM and CDR2 ANQGSEA. In DNA form, the CDR3 reads TGCAGCGCACGTGATCGGGAGAATTACAATGAGCAGTTCTTC. The encoded protein is CSARDRENYNEQFF.

A few counts support this clonotype. V usage is TRBV7-2 and J usage is TRBJ2-5; D tentatively fits TRBD1 or TRBD2 (5 bases each). Germline CDR1 and CDR2: SGHTA and FQGNSA. Trimming took 6 bases from V and 1 from J, leaving 9 bases between them. The CDR3 has 13 amino acids. The DNA of the CDR3 is TGTGCCAGCAGACGGGGACCCCAAGAGACCCAGTACTTC. This gives the protein CASRRGPQETQYF.

This clonotype appeared a few times. This rearrangement joins TRBV6-5 to TRBJ1-2; TRBD1 might be the D (5 bases). This CDR3 is built from 14 residues. The ends were cut back, 4 bases at V and 2 bases at J, with 11 bases in the middle. Germline CDR1 is MNHEY and CDR2 is SVGAGI. CDR3: CASSSGRGNYGYTF. CDR3 in DNA: TGTGCCAGCAGTTCCGGACGGGGGAACTATGGCTACACCTTC.

This clonotype was observed a few times. The chain employs TRBV20-1 and TRBJ1-2; D call uncertain. Trimming stripped 3 bases from V and 2 bases from J, with 10 bases between. The length of the CDR3 is 13 residues. Germline V gene sequence: CDR1 DFQATT, CDR2 SNEGSKA (reference sequence). The CDR3 nucleotides are TGCAGTGCTAGTCCCGGCGCCAACTATGGCTACACCTTC. Translating gives CSASPGANYGYTF.

CDR3 loop: CASSLAGGASYNSPLHF. The CDR3 DNA reads TGTGCCAGCAGCTTAGCCGGGGGGGCCTCCTATAATTCACCCCTCCACTTT. V is TRBV7-2 and J is TRBJ1-6, with D possibly TRBD1 on 6 matching bases. Germline lookup yields CDR1 SGHTA and CDR2 FQGNSA. The CDR3 spans 17 residues. Trimming removed 0 bases from V and 0 bases from J, with 9 bases in between.

The chain couples TRBV30 to TRBJ2-4; D remains ambiguous. Trimming left V 0 bases short and J 5 bases short, with 8 bases between. CDR3 length: 13 residues. From germline, CDR1 is GTSNPN and CDR2 SVGIG (reference sequence). CDR3: CAWSVQMQNIQYF. DNA of the CDR3: TGTGCCTGGAGTGTACAGATGCAAAACATTCAGTACTTC. Full variable domain (rest looked up from reference TRBV30 and TRBJ2-4): SQTIHQWPATLVQPVGSPLSLECTVEGTSNPNLYWYRQAAGRGLQLLFYSVGIGQISSEVPQNLSASRPQDRQFILSSKKLLLSDSGFYLCAWSVQMQNIQYFGAGTRLSVL.

In this sample, this clonotype turned up a few times. The chain joins TRBV28 to TRBJ1-5; D ambiguous. The germline gives CDR1 MDHEN, CDR2 SYDVKM. There are 15 residues in the CDR3. V shed 2 bases and J shed 3 bases, with 11 bases lying between them. CDR3 in DNA: TGTGCCAGCAGTTTACTTCGACCGAACAATCAGCCCCAGCATTTT. This codes for CASSLLRPNNQPQHF.

The rearrangement links TRBV5-8 to TRBJ2-1; 7 bases align to TRBD2. Trimming removed 4 bases from V and 8 bases from J; junction bases left unmatched: 15. The CDR3 spans 16 residues. Germline V gene lookup returns CDR1 SGHTS and CDR2 YDEGEE. CDR3 protein: CASSRTALAAWYEQFF. The CDR3 nucleotides read TGTGCCAGCAGCCGAACCGCTCTAGCGGCCTGGTATGAGCAGTTCTTC.

The chain is built from TRBV20-1 and TRBJ2-1, with a tentative D call TRBD2 (6 bases). The V end lost 1 base, the J end lost 1 base, and 11 bases lay between the germline ends. This CDR3 is built from 15 residues. Germline CDR1 DFQATT, CDR2 SNEGSKA (reference sequence). The CDR3, as DNA: TGCAGTGCTAGAGTACTAGCCGCGTCCTACAATGAGCAGTTCTTC. It encodes CSARVLAASYNEQFF.

The chain couples TRBV23-1 to TRBJ2-3, with 10 bases aligning to TRBD1. TRBV23-1 has ORF status, its function being uncertain. The junction had 10 bases not matched to a gene; V was cut back by 4 bases and J by 3 bases. CDR3 size: 17 residues. This CDR3 reads CASSLHIGDRGTDTQYF. The CDR3 DNA reads as TGCGCCAGCAGTCTTCATATCGGGGACAGGGGTACAGATACGCAGTATTTT.

In this sample, this clonotype turned up many times. The rearrangement links TRBV12-3 or TRBV12-4 to TRBJ2-3; D not resolved. V lost 3 bases and J 2 bases, leaving 12 bases between the germline ends. The CDR3 totals 15 residues. The CDR3 DNA sequence: TGTGCCAGCAGTTTCTCCCCTAACTACACAGATACGCAGTATTTT. Translation gives CASSFSPNYTDTQYF.

This CDR3 reads CSAKGVYNEQFF. The CDR3 DNA is TGCAGTGCTAAGGGGGTCTACAATGAGCAGTTCTTC. The rearrangement joins TRBV20-1 to TRBJ2-1; perhaps TRBD1 as D (6 bases). In germline, CDR1 is DFQATT, CDR2 SNEGSKA (reference sequence). This CDR3 comprises 12 residues. The germline V and J ends were trimmed by 4 bases and 3 bases, with 7 bases remaining between them.

The table lists this clonotype with a few counts. CDR3 region: CASSFRAGDPYNEQFF. Here the CDR3 DNA reads TGTGCCAGCAGCTTCAGAGCGGGAGACCCCTACAATGAGCAGTTCTTC. This rearrangement joins TRBV7-3 to TRBJ2-1; 8 positions match TRBD2. J lost 2 bases, V lost 3 bases, and 6 bases had no gene match. This CDR3 is 16 amino acids long. The germline gives CDR1 SGHTA, CDR2 FQGTGA. Combining the CDR3 with reference TRBV7-3 and TRBJ2-1 gives the whole variable domain GAGVSQTPSNKVTEKGKYVELRCDPISGHTALYWYRQSLGQGPEFLIYFQGTGAADDSGLPNDRFFAVRPEGSVSTLKIQRTERGDSAVYLCASSFRAGDPYNEQFFGPGTRLTVL.

J is TRBJ2-2 and V is TRBV4-3; no clear D gene. V was pared by 4 bases and J by 3 bases, with 12 bases between. The germline CDR1 and CDR2 sequences are LGHNA and YSLEER. The length of the CDR3 is 15 residues. CDR3 nucleotide sequence: TGCGCCAGCAGCCTCGACCTCGGGTACACCGGGGAGCTGTTTTTT. It yields the protein CASSLDLGYTGELFF.

This chain uses TRBV30 with TRBJ1-6, with 7 bases fitting TRBD1. This CDR3 is built from 15 residues. In germline, CDR1 is GTSNPN, CDR2 SVGIG (reference sequence). V was pared by 3 bases and J by 9 bases, with 11 bases of the junction left unmatched. CDR3 sequence: CAWRGSQGVGSPLHF. The CDR3 region has the DNA TGTGCCTGGAGGGGGAGTCAGGGGGTAGGTTCACCCCTCCACTTT. The variable domain in full, with the rest retrieved from reference TRBV30 and TRBJ1-6, is SQTIHQWPATLVQPVGSPLSLECTVEGTSNPNLYWYRQAAGRGLQLLFYSVGIGQISSEVPQNLSASRPQDRQFILSSKKLLLSDSGFYLCAWRGSQGVGSPLHFGNGTRLTVT.

CDR3 sequence reads: CSAKSGTGGYEQYF. DNA for the CDR3: TGCAGTGCAAAATCCGGGACAGGGGGCTACGAGCAGTACTTC. The chain has TRBV20-1 and TRBJ2-7; TRBD1 aligns across 11 bases. Germline CDR1 DFQATT, CDR2 SNEGSKA (reference sequence). The CDR3 is 14 residues long. The ends lost 6 bases at V and 3 bases at J; junction bases unmatched: 7.

This rearrangement joins TRBV7-3 to TRBJ2-2; D is ambiguous. CDR1 and CDR2 from the germline V gene are SGHTA and FQGTGA. This CDR3 comprises 15 residues. V was clipped by 5 bases and J by 0 bases, with 10 bases between them. CDR3 protein: CASSGTGSNTGELFF. In DNA, the CDR3 is TGTGCCAGCAGCGGAACGGGTTCGAACACCGGGGAGCTGTTTTTT. The whole variable domain, filled in from reference TRBV7-3 and TRBJ2-2, reads GAGVSQTPSNKVTEKGKYVELRCDPISGHTALYWYRQSLGQGPEFLIYFQGTGAADDSGLPNDRFFAVRPEGSVSTLKIQRTERGDSAVYLCASSGTGSNTGELFFGEGSRLTVL.

V and J are TRBV9 and TRBJ2-1, with D perhaps TRBD1 or TRBD2 (5 bases each). V was cut by 4 bases and J by 9 bases, with 11 bases left in between. The CDR3 is 12 amino acids. Germline V gene lookup returns CDR1 SGDLS and CDR2 YYNGEE. CDR3 residues: CASSSNGGEQFF. CDR3 coding DNA: TGTGCCAGCAGCTCCAATGGGGGTGAGCAGTTCTTC.